Shown below are 28 T cell receptor beta chains from a single sample sequenced in a study of cytomegalovirus exposure and HLA in healthy donors. The PCR made use of 60 Vbeta and 13 Jbeta primers. Here immunoSEQ multiplex PCR was the method, and the copy in TCRdb shows in-frame clones only, minus some. This sample carries fewer than 150,000 clones, approximately 80% of them seen once, and the ten largest clones take around 4%. The sample consisted of PBMCs. These receptors came from a human donor in good health.

The sample holds a few counts of this clone. The genes are TRBV18 and TRBJ1-2; weak D call: TRBD1 (6 bases). V lost 2 bases to trimming and J lost 8 bases, with 18 bases between them. Germline loops: CDR1 KGHSH, CDR2 LQKENI. The CDR3 sequence is 15 residues long. CDR3 region: CASSPKTGTVEGYTF. The CDR3 DNA reads TGTGCCAGCTCACCAAAAACAGGGACGGTTGAGGGCTACACCTTC.

The chain couples TRBV7-6 to TRBJ2-6; tentative D call: TRBD1 (6 bases). The germline V gene has CDR1 SGHVS and CDR2 FNYEAQ. The CDR3 covers 14 residues. Trimming took off 11 bases at V and 1 base at J, with 12 bases between the two ends. Here the CDR3 reads CAVAGESGANVLTF. CDR3 DNA: TGTGCCGTGGCAGGGGAATCTGGGGCCAACGTCCTGACTTTC. Based on the CDR3 plus reference TRBV7-6 and TRBJ2-6, the full variable domain is GAGVSQSPRYKVTKRGQDVALRCDPISGHVSLYWYRQALGQGPEFLTYFNYEAQQDKSGLPNDRFSAERPEGSISTLTIQRTEQRDSAMYRCAVAGESGANVLTFGAGSRLTVL.

J is TRBJ2-1 and V is TRBV7-6, with 7 bases identical to TRBD2. This CDR3 has 16 residues. The germline V gene encodes CDR1 SGHVS and CDR2 FNYEAQ. V lost 4 bases, J lost 6 bases, and 12 bases stayed unmatched. The CDR3 spells CASSSAPTSYLNEQFF. CDR3 bases: TGTGCCAGCAGCTCAGCCCCGACTAGCTACCTCAATGAGCAGTTCTTC.

In nucleotides, the CDR3 is TGTGCCAGCTCACCACGTCTAGCGGGGTCCTCAGATACGCAGTATTTT. It codes for CASSPRLAGSSDTQYF. The chain links TRBV18 to TRBJ2-3, with 9 bases fitting TRBD2. V shed 1 base and J 4 bases; nucleotides not matched to a gene: 6. Germline CDR1 and CDR2: KGHSH and LQKENI. CDR3 length: 16 residues.

This clone appeared once. The V call is TRBV2, the J call TRBJ1-2; TRBD1 matches 7 bases. Germline CDR1 SNHLY, CDR2 FYNNEI. There are 15 residues in the CDR3. With 5 bases clipped from V and 6 bases from J, the junction kept 12 bases outside the gene matches. The CDR3 DNA reads as TGTGCCAGCAGTTCCCGCGCAGGGGGGCAGGATGGCTACACCTTC. It encodes CASSSRAGGQDGYTF.

This chain connects TRBV7-2 to TRBJ2-5, with D unclear. The CDR3 is made up of 13 amino acids. From germline, CDR1 is SGHTA and CDR2 FQGNSA. Trimming removed 5 bases at V and 5 bases at J, with 12 bases between. DNA of the CDR3: TGTGCCAGCAGCCCATTTTCCCCCGAGACCCAGTACTTC. It translates to CASSPFSPETQYF.

This clone was seen a handful of times. The gene calls are TRBV4-1 and TRBJ2-7; possibly TRBD2 for D (5 bases). Trimming took off 2 bases at V and 5 bases at J, with 16 bases between the two ends. The CDR3 extends over 15 amino acids. CDR1 is MGHRA and CDR2 is YSYEKL in the germline V gene. CDR3 loop: CASSQSFGEENEQYF. The CDR3 DNA is TGCGCCAGCAGCCAATCCTTCGGGGAAGAGAACGAGCAGTACTTC.

This clone was recorded once. The CDR3 sequence is CASSRGAPGLAGSPGEQFF. CDR3 nucleotide sequence: TGTGCCAGCAGCCGAGGGGCACCGGGACTAGCGGGATCCCCGGGTGAGCAGTTCTTC. V is TRBV5-4 and J is TRBJ2-1; 13 bases are shared with TRBD2. Trimming at V came to 4 bases and at J to 9 bases, leaving 19 bases not matched to a gene. CDR3 size: 19 residues. Germline loops: CDR1 SGHNT, CDR2 YYREEE (reference sequence).

V gene TRBV28 combines with J gene TRBJ1-1; D is possibly TRBD1 (5 bases). The CDR3 loop spans 13 amino acids. Germline V gene sequence: CDR1 MDHEN, CDR2 SYDVKM. Between the trimmed V and J ends, which lost 6 bases and 1 base, there was a span of 9 bases. For the CDR3, the DNA is TGTGCCAGCAGCAGGGTAGCGAACACTGAAGCTTTCTTT. Translated, it gives CASSRVANTEAFF. Combining the CDR3 with reference TRBV28 and TRBJ1-1 gives the whole variable domain DVKVTQSSRYLVKRTGEKVFLECVQDMDHENMFWYRQDPGLGLRLIYFSYDVKMKEKGDIPEGYSVSREKKERFSLILESASTNQTSMYLCASSRVANTEAFFGQGTRLTVV.

As regards this clone: The sample has other DNA sequences that encode this CDR3 too. The rearrangement joins TRBV5-1 to TRBJ2-1, with 8 bases identical to TRBD1. Germline CDR1 and CDR2: SGHRS and YFSETQ. The CDR3 has 14 residues. Trimming cost V 0 bases and J 5 bases; bases outside gene matches: 1. Here the CDR3 reads CASSLGQGNNEQFF. The CDR3 region has the DNA TGCGCCAGCAGCTTGGGACAGGGGAACAATGAGCAGTTCTTC.

This clone was counted a few times. CDR3 sequence: CASSYAGAEAFF. CDR3 sequence (DNA): TGTGCCAGCAGTTACGCAGGGGCAGAAGCTTTCTTT. The chain links TRBV6-6 to TRBJ1-1; D is perhaps TRBD1 (6 bases). In germline, CDR1 is MNHNY, CDR2 SVGAGI (reference sequence). V lost 2 bases and J 8 bases, leaving 9 bases between the germline ends. The CDR3 sequence is 12 residues long.

The genes are TRBV5-1 and TRBJ2-3, with TRBD1 matching over 12 bases. Germline loops: CDR1 SGHRS, CDR2 YFSETQ. The CDR3 covers 16 residues. The V segment lost 0 bases and the J segment 4 bases; nucleotides outside the gene matches: 3. CDR3 in DNA: TGCGCCAGCAGCTTGGCCGGGACAGGGGGCCCAGATACGCAGTATTTT. Its translation is CASSLAGTGGPDTQYF.

This clone has more than one count but fewer than ten. The chain couples TRBV9 to TRBJ2-1, with D perhaps matching TRBD2 (6 bases). Between the trimmed V and J ends, which lost 4 bases and 4 bases, there was a span of 27 bases. Per germline, CDR1 SGDLS and CDR2 YYNGEE. The CDR3 sequence is 19 residues long. The CDR3 bases are TGTGCCAGCAGCCTCCGGGGGATGGGGAGTGAACTCCTTTACAATGAGCAGTTCTTC. This codes for CASSLRGMGSELLYNEQFF.

Here the CDR3 reads CASSPTRGGDTEAFF. CDR3 bases: TGTGCCAGCAGCCCGACACGGGGTGGGGACACTGAAGCTTTCTTT. This chain uses TRBV7-9 with TRBJ1-1, with D uncertain. The CDR3 contains 15 residues. Trimming cost V 5 bases and J 3 bases, with 16 bases left between them. From germline, CDR1 is SEHNR and CDR2 FQNEAQ (reference sequence).

A few counts support this clone. The junction does not match germline at one end; this may be a read error. This chain connects TRBV7-7 to TRBJ2-2, with 9 bases lining up with TRBD1. Germline-derived CDR1 and CDR2 are SSHAT and FNYEAQ (reference sequence). The CDR3 is made up of 15 amino acids. The DNA for the CDR3 is TGTGCTAGCAGCACAGGACAGGGGAGCACCGGGGAGCTGTTTTTT. Its protein is CASSTGQGSTGELFF. The full variable domain, in which reference TRBV7-7 and TRBJ2-2 provide the parts outside the CDR3, is GAGVSQSPRYKVTKRGQDVTLRCDPISSHATLYWYQQALGQGPEFLTYFNYEAQPDKSGLPSDRFSAERPEGSISTLTIQRTEQRDSAMYRCASSTGQGSTGELFFGEGSRLTVL.

V is TRBV28 and J is TRBJ2-7; 11 bases agree with TRBD1. Germline V gene sequence: CDR1 MDHEN, CDR2 SYDVKM. The CDR3 runs to 14 residues. Trimming removed 9 bases from V and 5 bases from J; junction bases left unmatched: 9. The CDR3 DNA sequence: TGTGCCAGTCAGATTTGGGACAGGGGGGACGAGCAGTACTTC. Translation: CASQIWDRGDEQYF. Based on the CDR3 plus reference TRBV28 and TRBJ2-7, the full variable domain is DVKVTQSSRYLVKRTGEKVFLECVQDMDHENMFWYRQDPGLGLRLIYFSYDVKMKEKGDIPEGYSVSREKKERFSLILESASTNQTSMYLCASQIWDRGDEQYFGPGTRLTVT.

V is TRBV27 and J is TRBJ2-2; tentatively, D is TRBD1 (6 bases). Germline V gene data show CDR1 as MNHEY and CDR2 as SMNVEV (reference sequence). There are 15 residues in the CDR3. Trimming removed 6 bases at V and 4 bases at J, with 15 bases between. The CDR3 spells CASRWTRGSTGELFF. In nucleotides, the CDR3 is TGTGCCAGCAGGTGGACCAGGGGAAGCACCGGGGAGCTGTTTTTT.

V is TRBV6-5 and J is TRBJ2-1; maybe TRBD2 (6 bases). V was pared by 0 bases and J by 2 bases, with 11 bases between. Germline loops: CDR1 MNHEY, CDR2 SVGAGI. The CDR3 runs to 16 residues. In DNA, the CDR3 is TGTGCCAGCAGTTACTCCTTGGGACTCACCTACAATGAGCAGTTCTTC. Its translation is CASSYSLGLTYNEQFF.

The chain has TRBV28 and TRBJ1-5; 7 bases are shared with TRBD1. The CDR3 is 15 residues long. From germline, CDR1 is MDHEN and CDR2 SYDVKM. The V segment lost 5 bases and the J segment 4 bases; nucleotides outside the gene matches: 8. CDR3 nucleotides: TGTGCCAGCAGTCTGGGGCAGGGGGATAATCAGCCCCAGCATTTT. Translation gives CASSLGQGDNQPQHF.

The gene calls are TRBV6-4 and TRBJ1-1, with a tentative D call TRBD1 (6 bases). Looked up from germline, CDR1 is MRHNA and CDR2 is SNTAGT. V lost 5 bases to trimming and J lost 3 bases, with 13 bases between them. The CDR3 is 14 amino acids. CDR3 in amino acids: CASSYTGRDTEAFF. The CDR3 coding sequence is TGTGCCAGCAGTTACACAGGGCGGGACACTGAAGCTTTCTTT.

The chain carries TRBV28 and TRBJ2-5; D is unclear. This CDR3 has 14 residues. V dropped 8 bases and J dropped 0 bases, with 13 bases sitting between them. Germline V CDR1 and CDR2: MDHEN, SYDVKM. CDR3 sequence (DNA): TGTGCCAGCGGAGAACCATTCTACCAAGAGACCCAGTACTTC. Translation: CASGEPFYQETQYF.

The gene calls are TRBV7-8 and TRBJ2-7; 10 nucleotides align to TRBD1. Losses at the gene ends were 3 bases for V and 0 bases for J; bases not matched to a gene: 2. The germline gives CDR1 SGHVS, CDR2 FQNEAQ. The CDR3 runs to 15 residues. The CDR3 DNA reads as TGTGCCAGCAGCTTGGGACAGGGGCCCTCCTACGAGCAGTACTTC. Protein sequence: CASSLGQGPSYEQYF.

This clone was seen a few times. The rearrangement joins TRBV13 to TRBJ1-1; 8 nucleotides align to TRBD1. Per the germline V gene, CDR1 is PRHDT and CDR2 is FYEKMQ (reference sequence). The CDR3 totals 17 residues. J gave up 2 bases and V 3 bases, and 11 bases lay outside the gene matches. CDR3 in DNA: TGTGCCAGCAGCTTGGCGGACCGGGCAGGGGGCAACACTGAAGCTTTCTTT. It is translated as CASSLADRAGGNTEAFF.

This sequence joins TRBV5-1 and TRBJ1-5; 8 bases align to TRBD1. There are 15 residues in the CDR3. The germline V gene has CDR1 SGHRS and CDR2 YFSETQ. V shed 5 bases, J shed 4 bases, and the junction held 8 bases outside the gene matches. CDR3 DNA: TGCGCCAGCAGGACGTCGACAGGGGAAAATCAGCCCCAGCATTTT. Encoded protein: CASRTSTGENQPQHF.

This clone was seen a single time. CDR3 sequence: CASSDADRNYGYTF. CDR3 bases: TGTGCCAGCAGTGACGCTGACAGGAACTATGGCTACACCTTC. This chain uses TRBV6-6 with TRBJ1-2, with a tentative D call TRBD1 (6 bases). V lost 5 bases and J lost 2, with 12 bases in between. The length of the CDR3 is 14 residues. CDR1 is MNHNY, CDR2 SVGAGI, per germline (reference sequence).

The chain recombines TRBV7-9 with TRBJ1-4; 8 bases align to TRBD1. Germline V gene lookup returns CDR1 SEHNR and CDR2 FQNEAQ (reference sequence). The CDR3 covers 14 residues. With V trimmed by 5 bases and J by 9 bases, 8 bases remained unmatched. The CDR3 region has the DNA TGTGCCAGCAGCCACGGACAGGGCGGTCAAAAACTGTTTTTT. As protein: CASSHGQGGQKLFF.

The rearrangement uses TRBV11-2 and TRBJ1-2; D is possibly TRBD1 (6 bases). The CDR3 consists of 13 residues. The V end lost 6 bases, the J end lost 6 bases, and 14 bases lay between the germline ends. Germline CDR1 is SGHAT and CDR2 is FQNNGV. CDR3 region: CASSSQGINGYTF. The DNA of the CDR3 is TGTGCCAGCAGTAGCCAGGGGATTAATGGCTACACCTTC.

The chain links TRBV11-2 to TRBJ2-5, with 15 bases that match TRBD2. Judging by the DNA end, TRBJ2-7 fits better; the J call may be wrong. CDR3 length equals 17 residues. Germline V lookup: CDR1 SGHAT, CDR2 FQNNGV. CDR3 residues: CASNRGLAGGPTYEQYF. For the CDR3, the DNA is TGTGCCAGCAACCGGGGACTAGCGGGAGGACCCACCTACGAGCAGTACTTC.